This TCR beta chain stems from a study of shared clonotypes between healthy human individuals (TCRdb year 2020). The study in broad terms: The cohort comprised a couple of women and three men aged 18 to 49 years. Per donor, three plates each were used for CD4 naive and CD4 memory, two for CD8 naive, and one for CD8 memory. The study deeply sequenced blood TCR repertoires of about five healthy adults to estimate repertoire size and the extent of clonotype sharing between individuals. Different laboratories and diverse techniques were used to prepare libraries and sequence TCR repertoires, to increase sequencing depth and limit assay-specific biases. Leukapheresis yielded between about 0.94 and 9.5 billion PBMCs per donor. General conclusions and limits of the study: Because the study included a small number of donors, the genetic and exposure-history diversity represented was limited. Naive subsets generally had larger estimated clonotype richness than memory subsets. Across a handful of donors, approximately 4.9% of naive CD4, roughly 3.8% of naive CD8, around 2.1% of memory CD4, and roughly 0.4% of memory CD8 clonotypes were shared. Pairwise subsampling led to the expectation that sequencing depth would affect the degree of clonotype sharing among donors. Sampling was limited to blood, and TCR repertoires in tissue likely differ from TCR repertoires in blood. Higher generation probabilities were observed for clonotypes shared by all four sorted-subset donors than for non-shared clonotypes. Even with the large sequencing depth, rarefaction of the sorted-subset datasets indicated that sequencing was incomplete.

The count of this clone is one. Its antigen has not been determined. No much larger clone is present one base from it, and per-base qualities are unavailable. TCR CDR3 regions were amplified from genomic DNA by multiplex PCR using the deep immunoSEQ assay. Extracted genomic DNA from each cell subset was spread evenly across all wells of several immunoSEQ 96-well plates, with each plate serving as a replicate. For sorted subsets, each replicate PCR was loaded with about 200 ng genomic DNA, equivalent to some 31,000 T cell genomes. Purified libraries were measured with a Qubit 3.0 fluorometer, size-checked on a Bioanalyzer 2100, and measured again with the KAPA Library Quantification kit. A separate single-read 150-cycle Illumina NextSeq 550 flow cell was used to sequence each immunoSEQ 96-well plate. On the authors' methods: Because the immunoSEQ output included only junctional sequences and no quality scores, the filtering could not be the same as the filtering used for full-length reads. Sequences were annotated with PyIR, a Python wrapper for IgBLAST v1.9, and V/J genes and CDR3 were assigned using IMGT germline references. Reads were removed for weak V/J assignments (E-value above 1e-6), missing CDR3, stop codons, out-of-frame junctions, or ambiguous translated residues. A V3J clonotype was defined by an identical inferred V gene, J gene, and CDR3 amino acid sequence. The percentage overlap between two repertoires was calculated by dividing the number of shared unique clonotypes by the size of the smaller repertoire. Repertoire richness was assessed with RTK rarefaction, the Chao1 estimator, and Recon v2.1 estimates of unobserved clonotypes. Generation probabilities were computed with OLGA for all TCRbeta clonotypes obtained by the gDNA method from a few donors. As stored in TCRdb, this immuneACCESS dataset retains in-frame rearrangements with V and J assigned. A fraction of the clones does not appear; measured against another copy, unresolved V genes explain less than half of the discrepancy, and the remainder lacks a known reason. D and trimming were read from the DNA, whereas the V and J calls and clone size are those reported in that table. The sample yields around 600,000 clones; about 97% were counted once. 0.045% to 0.06% of the sample goes to the ten largest clones.

The germline V gene specifies SGHRS as CDR1 and YFSETQ as CDR2. Deletion took 0 bases off V and 1 base off J, with a span of 11 bases between the germline ends. Reading from cysteine to phenylalanine, the CDR3 counts 16 amino acids. This entry keeps only the CDR3 DNA: 48 bases, framed from base 1. The donors were healthy, HIV-negative adults who had no recently reported acute infections or vaccinations. Only Caucasian adults living in Nashville, Tennessee, USA were represented among the donors. Magnetic negative selection was used to enrich CD4+ T cells, after which naive cells were positively selected on CD45RA and the negative fraction became the memory subset. Blood was collected by leukapheresis, and PBMCs were isolated by Ficoll-Histopaque density gradient centrifugation and then cryopreserved in liquid nitrogen vapor phase. Analytical flow cytometry was used to check the purity and quantity of each magnetically sorted T cell population. From each sorted fraction, genomic DNA was isolated and quantified by UV absorbance on a Nanodrop 2000c.

This sequence uses TRBV5-1 and TRBJ2-1, with TRBD2 tentatively as D gene (6 bases match). This clonotype was sampled from a woman in her 30s in good health. Sequenced input: naive CD4+ T cells sorted from blood. This specimen's cell subset or site label, per the study, means: CD45RA+ positively selected. CDR3 region: CASSLGVADSYNEQFF. DNA sequence: TGCGCCAGCAGCTTGGGGGTAGCGGATTCCTACAATGAGCAGTTCTTC.